One sample yielded the 11 T cell receptor beta chains listed below, sequenced in a study of T cells in Graves' hyperthyroidism and ophthalmopathy. Amplification targeted TCR beta CDR3 regions from RNA transcripts. An initial round of RT-PCR targeting the TCR CDR3 relied on the HTBI primer set. TCRdb re-analysed the multiplex PCR reads in MiXCR, keeping a single row per CDR3 protein. Among about 590,000 distinct CDR3 sequences listed, approximately 15% were seen once. Sequencing used blood. These receptors were obtained from a woman younger than 30 with Graves' ophthalmopathy.

The table lists this clonotype with many counts. The genes are TRBV6-1 and TRBJ1-5; no firm D call. Looked up from germline, CDR1 is MNHNS and CDR2 is SASEGT. CDR3 length: 13 residues. Trimming removed 9 bases from V and 0 bases from J, with 9 bases in between. The CDR3 region has the DNA TGTGCCAGTCAGCTCCATAGCAATCAGCCCCAGCATTTT. Its protein is CASQLHSNQPQHF.

In its sample, this clonotype was seen a few times. The chain joins TRBV4-3 to TRBJ2-1; D remains unclear. V lost 4 bases and J 9 bases, leaving 13 bases between the germline ends. The CDR3 sequence is 13 residues long. Germline V gene sequence: CDR1 LGHNA, CDR2 YSLEER. This chain's CDR3 is CASSPWSVGEQFF. The CDR3 bases are TGCGCCAGCAGCCCTTGGTCGGTAGGTGAGCAGTTCTTC.

As to this clonotype: The conserved phenylalanine or tryptophan normally closing the CDR3 is absent here, so this likely arose from a read error. This sequence joins TRBV19 and TRBJ2-3; D is ambiguous. The CDR3 extends over 14 amino acids. The germline gives CDR1 LNHDA, CDR2 SQIVND (reference sequence). V lost 2 bases to trimming and J lost 0 bases, with 6 bases between them. The CDR3 loop reads CASSITWSTDTQYS. CDR3 DNA sequence: TGTGCCAGTAGTATAACCTGGAGCACAGATACGCAGTATTCT.

This clonotype occurred a few times. The gene calls are TRBV6-1 and TRBJ1-6; the D gene is possibly TRBD1 (6 bases). Germline lookup yields CDR1 MNHNS and CDR2 SASEGT. The CDR3 consists of 15 residues. The ends were cut back, 4 bases at V and 5 bases at J, with 12 bases in the middle. The CDR3, as DNA: TGTGCCAGCAGTGGACGGACAGCCCATAATTCACCCCTCCACTTT. It translates to CASSGRTAHNSPLHF.

This clonotype was observed a handful of times. The genes are TRBV7-6 and TRBJ1-3; D gene unclear. The CDR3 is made up of 14 amino acids. V was pared by 1 base and J by 4 bases, with 8 bases between. Germline V gene data show CDR1 as SGHVS and CDR2 as FNYEAQ. DNA of the CDR3: TGTGCCAGCAGCTTAGAGGGAACGGGAAACACCATATATTTT. Encoded protein: CASSLEGTGNTIYF.

The gene calls are TRBV3-1 and TRBJ2-7; TRBD1 agrees at 8 bases. This CDR3 spans 15 amino acids. Per germline, CDR1 LGHDT and CDR2 YNNKEL (reference sequence). V trimming: 4 bases; J trimming: 3 bases; junction bases outside the gene matches: 8. The CDR3 loop is CASSRRTGSYYEQYF. The CDR3 DNA sequence: TGTGCCAGCAGCCGCAGGACAGGGAGTTACTACGAGCAGTACTTC.

This sequence joins TRBV19 and TRBJ2-7; possible D gene TRBD2, 5 bases. CDR1 is LNHDA and CDR2 is SQIVND in the germline V gene (reference sequence). The CDR3 spans 15 residues. Trimming cost V 4 bases and J 0 bases, with 13 bases left between them. CDR3 nucleotide sequence: TGTGCCAGTAGTAACCCCCTTCGGGGCTCCTACGAGCAGTACTTC. Translated: CASSNPLRGSYEQYF.

A note on this clonotype: A read error is possible here, since a much larger clone lies one base away. This sequence joins TRBV20-1 and TRBJ2-3, with D possibly TRBD1 on 5 matching bases. CDR3 length: 15 amino acids. Germline lookup yields CDR1 DFQATT and CDR2 SNEGSKA (reference sequence). The DNA of the CDR3 is TGCAGTGCACCAGACCAAGGGGTGGGCACAGATACGCAGTGTTTT. Its protein is CSAPDQGVGTDTQCF.

Many counts were recorded for this clonotype. This chain uses TRBV2 with TRBJ1-1, with D possibly matching TRBD1 (5 bases). The germline V and J ends were trimmed by 2 bases and 0 bases, with 10 bases remaining between them. Germline V gene data show CDR1 as SNHLY and CDR2 as FYNNEI. The CDR3 runs 15 residues. The CDR3 here is CASSERLTVNTEAFF. The CDR3 DNA reads as TGTGCCAGCAGTGAACGTCTGACAGTGAACACTGAAGCTTTCTTT. The full variable domain, completed using reference TRBV2 and TRBJ1-1, is EPEVTQTPSHQVTQMGQEVILRCVPISNHLYFYWYRQILGQKVEFLVSFYNNEISEKSEIFDDQFSVERPDGSNFTLKIRSTKLEDSAMYFCASSERLTVNTEAFFGQGTRLTVV.

The chain links TRBV7-8 to TRBJ1-2, with D perhaps TRBD1 (5 bases). The CDR3 has 12 amino acids. Germline values: CDR1 SGHVS, CDR2 FQNEAQ. Trimming cost V 4 bases and J 8 bases, with 11 bases left between them. The CDR3 DNA reads as TGTGCCAGCAGCTGGGGACTTGAGGGCTACACCTTC. It yields the protein CASSWGLEGYTF.

This clonotype showed up many times. The rearrangement uses TRBV7-2 and TRBJ2-1; the match to TRBD2 covers 7 bases. The CDR3 is made up of 15 amino acids. V lost 0 bases, J lost 4 bases, and 3 bases stayed unmatched. Looked up from germline, CDR1 is SGHTA and CDR2 is FQGNSA. CDR3 protein: CASSLAGGYYNEQFF. The CDR3 nucleotides are TGTGCCAGCAGCTTAGCGGGAGGGTATTACAATGAGCAGTTCTTC.